A selection of T cell receptor beta chains follows, all from one sample in a study of TIL therapy for anti-PD-1-resistant metastatic lung cancer. Data came from immunoSEQ multiplex PCR; TCRdb stores just in-frame clones and leaves some out. The sample shows about 36,000 clones, 73% of them seen only once. The sequences come from blood, collected at baseline. Receptor source: a person aged 30 to 80 with non-small cell lung cancer. Both conserved end residues are part of each CDR3. D genes are given only for firm matches. Clone sizes are given selectively: once, few, many, or a class where the clone is expanded.

CDR3nt: TGTGCCAGCACCTCAAAGTTGAGCTCCTACAATGAGCAGTTCTTC
CDR3aa: CASTSKLSSYNEQFF
v_gene: TRBV5-4
j_gene: TRBJ2-1
abundance: once
d_gene: .

CDR3nt: TGTGCCAGCAGCCAGGCCGGACAGAATAATGAAAAACTGTTTTTT
CDR3aa: CASSQAGQNNEKLFF
v_gene: TRBV4-2
j_gene: TRBJ1-4
abundance: .
d_gene: .

CDR3nt: TGTGCCAGTCATAGAGGGGGGCTCGCGGATACGCAGTATTTT
CDR3aa: CASHRGGLADTQYF
v_gene: TRBV19
j_gene: TRBJ2-3
abundance: .
d_gene: .

CDR3nt: TGTGCCAGCAGCTTAGCCCTAGGACAGGGGGCAAACGAGCAGTACTTC
CDR3aa: CASSLALGQGANEQYF
v_gene: TRBV7-9
j_gene: TRBJ2-7
abundance: medium-sized
d_gene: TRBD1

CDR3nt: TGTGCCAGCAGCTGGGGACGGAGGAAAGGGAACACCATATATTTT
CDR3aa: CASSWGRRKGNTIYF
v_gene: TRBV7-8
j_gene: TRBJ1-3
abundance: .
d_gene: .

CDR3nt: TGCAGCGTTGACCGACAGCGCTCTGGAAACACCATATATTTT
CDR3aa: CSVDRQRSGNTIYF
v_gene: TRBV29-1
j_gene: TRBJ1-3
abundance: .
d_gene: .

CDR3nt: TGTGCCAGCAGTTACAAAGTAAATAATTCACCCCTCCACTTT
CDR3aa: CASSYKVNNSPLHF
v_gene: TRBV6-5
j_gene: TRBJ1-6
abundance: .
d_gene: .

CDR3nt: TGTGCCAGCAGTTACGTCGGACCGATGAACACTGAAGCTTTCTTT
CDR3aa: CASSYVGPMNTEAFF
v_gene: TRBV6-5
j_gene: TRBJ1-1
abundance: .
d_gene: .

CDR3nt: TGTGCCAGCAGCAGGAGACAGGGGAAGGGTTGGTCCTACGAGCAGTACTTC
CDR3aa: CASSRRQGKGWSYEQYF
v_gene: TRBV2
j_gene: TRBJ2-7
abundance: .
d_gene: TRBD1

CDR3nt: TGTGCCAGCAGCTCTCCAGGACCGGGGCCAGGCAATCAGCCCCAGCATTTT
CDR3aa: CASSSPGPGPGNQPQHF
v_gene: TRBV7-8
j_gene: TRBJ1-5
abundance: .
d_gene: .

CDR3nt: TGTGCCAGCAGCTTAGGAGGGGGGCTCGGGGAGACCCAGTACTTC
CDR3aa: CASSLGGGLGETQYF
v_gene: TRBV7-7
j_gene: TRBJ2-5
abundance: once
d_gene: .

CDR3nt: TGCGCCAGCAGCTTGGAGGGGCTTACCTACGAGCAGTACTTC
CDR3aa: CASSLEGLTYEQYF
v_gene: TRBV5-1
j_gene: TRBJ2-7
abundance: few
d_gene: .

CDR3nt: TGCGCCAGCAGCGAGACTAGCGGGGGGCGATCCGAGCAGTACTTC
CDR3aa: CASSETSGGRSEQYF
v_gene: TRBV5-1
j_gene: TRBJ2-7
abundance: once
d_gene: TRBD2

CDR3nt: TGTGCCAGCAGTTTCTACGAGGGAAACAATTCACCCCTCCACTTT
CDR3aa: CASSFYEGNNSPLHF
v_gene: TRBV28
j_gene: TRBJ1-6
abundance: .
d_gene: .

CDR3nt: TGCGCCAGCAGCCAAGAACTTAGAGGCTACGAGCAGTACTTC
CDR3aa: CASSQELRGYEQYF
v_gene: TRBV4-1
j_gene: TRBJ2-7
abundance: .
d_gene: .

CDR3nt: TGTGCCACCAGCAGACAACTCAGGGGTCAAGTAACGTACGAGCAGTACTTC
CDR3aa: CATSRQLRGQVTYEQYF
v_gene: TRBV15
j_gene: TRBJ2-7
abundance: .
d_gene: .

CDR3nt: TGTGCCAGCAGCTTAGGGGCAGGGTCCTCCTACAATGAGCAGTTCTTC
CDR3aa: CASSLGAGSSYNEQFF
v_gene: TRBV7-6
j_gene: TRBJ2-1
abundance: .
d_gene: .

CDR3nt: TGTGCCAGCACCGAAGTCCTCACGGGAGTATCAACGAATGAGCAGTTCTTC
CDR3aa: CASTEVLTGVSTNEQFF
v_gene: TRBV21-1
j_gene: TRBJ2-1
abundance: .
d_gene: .

CDR3nt: TGTGCCAGCAGCCCCACGCCCGAAACGACCGACAGGGGCGCAGATACGCAGTATTTT
CDR3aa: CASSPTPETTDRGADTQYF
v_gene: TRBV5-4
j_gene: TRBJ2-3
abundance: .
d_gene: TRBD1

CDR3nt: TGTGCCAGCAGCTCCCTTGGGTGGGCGTGGAACACTGAAGCTTTCTTT
CDR3aa: CASSSLGWAWNTEAFF
v_gene: TRBV7-2
j_gene: TRBJ1-1
abundance: .
d_gene: .

CDR3nt: TGTGCCAGTAGTACGGACAGATTCCCCTACGAGCAGTACTTC
CDR3aa: CASSTDRFPYEQYF
v_gene: TRBV19
j_gene: TRBJ2-7
abundance: .
d_gene: .

CDR3nt: TGTGCCAGCCATAAAGAGAGAAGCTCCTATAATTCACCCCTCCACTTT
CDR3aa: CASHKERSSYNSPLHF
v_gene: TRBV28
j_gene: TRBJ1-6
abundance: .
d_gene: .

CDR3nt: TGTGCCATCAGTGAGTCGATCGGACAACAAGAGACCCAGTACTTC
CDR3aa: CAISESIGQQETQYF
v_gene: TRBV10-3
j_gene: TRBJ2-5
abundance: .
d_gene: .

CDR3nt: TGTGCCAGCAGCTCGGGAGGGGTTGTAGAAGCTTTCTTT
CDR3aa: CASSSGGVVEAFF
v_gene: TRBV5-8
j_gene: TRBJ1-1
abundance: few
d_gene: .

CDR3nt: TGTGCCAGCAGTGAACGGACAACTGTTACTGAAGCTTTCTTT
CDR3aa: CASSERTTVTEAFF
v_gene: TRBV6-1
j_gene: TRBJ1-1
abundance: .
d_gene: .

CDR3nt: TGTGCCAGCAGTTATGGGTATGGTACAGATACGCAGTATTTT
CDR3aa: CASSYGYGTDTQYF
v_gene: TRBV27
j_gene: TRBJ2-3
abundance: once
d_gene: .

CDR3nt: TGTGCCAGCAGTGAAGCGTGGACAGGTCAGGACACCGGGGAGCTGTTTTTT
CDR3aa: CASSEAWTGQDTGELFF
v_gene: TRBV2
j_gene: TRBJ2-2
abundance: few
d_gene: TRBD1

CDR3nt: TGTGCCAGCAGCCCGAGGACAGGGGTTACAGGACATGAGCAGTTCTTC
CDR3aa: CASSPRTGVTGHEQFF
v_gene: TRBV11-3
j_gene: TRBJ2-1
abundance: .
d_gene: TRBD1

CDR3nt: TGTGCCATCTCCTCTAGCGGGGGGTCCGGCAATGAGCAGTTCTTC
CDR3aa: CAISSSGGSGNEQFF
v_gene: TRBV10-3
j_gene: TRBJ2-1
abundance: .
d_gene: TRBD2